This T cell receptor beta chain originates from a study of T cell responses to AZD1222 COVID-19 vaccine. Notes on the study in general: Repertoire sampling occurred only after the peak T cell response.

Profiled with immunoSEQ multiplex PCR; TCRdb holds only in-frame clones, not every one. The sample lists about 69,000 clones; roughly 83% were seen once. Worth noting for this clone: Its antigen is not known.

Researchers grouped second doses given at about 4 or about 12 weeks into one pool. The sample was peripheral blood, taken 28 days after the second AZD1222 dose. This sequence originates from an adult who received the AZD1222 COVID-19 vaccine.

As DNA, the CDR3 is TGTGCCACCAGCAAAGAAAACAATGAGCAGTTCTTC. Its protein product is CATSKENNEQFF. V is TRBV15 and J is TRBJ2-1; D is unclear. CDR1 and CDR2 (germline): LNHNV, YYDKDF (reference sequence). Trimming stripped 4 bases from V and 5 bases from J, with 6 bases between. The CDR3 has 12 residues.